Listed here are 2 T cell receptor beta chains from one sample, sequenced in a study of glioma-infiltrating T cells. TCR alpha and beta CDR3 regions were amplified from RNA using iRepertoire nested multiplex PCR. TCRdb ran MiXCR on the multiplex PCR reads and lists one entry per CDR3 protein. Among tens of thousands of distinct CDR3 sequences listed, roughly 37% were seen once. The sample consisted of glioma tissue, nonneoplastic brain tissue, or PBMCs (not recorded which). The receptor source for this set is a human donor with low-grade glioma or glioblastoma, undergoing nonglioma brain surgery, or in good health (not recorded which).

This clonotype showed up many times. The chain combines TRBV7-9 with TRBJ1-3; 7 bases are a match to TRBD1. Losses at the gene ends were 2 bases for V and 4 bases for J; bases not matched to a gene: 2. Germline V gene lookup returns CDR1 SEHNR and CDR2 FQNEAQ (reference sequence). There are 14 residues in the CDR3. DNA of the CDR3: TGTGCCAGCAGCTTATCGGGACAGGGAAACACCATATATTTT. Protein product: CASSLSGQGNTIYF.

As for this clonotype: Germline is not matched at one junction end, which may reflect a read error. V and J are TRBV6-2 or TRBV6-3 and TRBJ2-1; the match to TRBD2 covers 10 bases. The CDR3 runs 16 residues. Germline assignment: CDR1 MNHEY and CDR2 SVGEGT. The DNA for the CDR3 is TGTGTTAGCAGTTACTGGACTAGCGGATCCCACAATGAGCAGTCCTTC. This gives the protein CVSSYWTSGSHNEQSF.